The present T cell receptor beta chain was sequenced within a study of shared clonotypes between healthy human individuals. Using about 0.2 ug DNA, about 30,000 T cell genomes, the sorted-subset replicate PCRs were run. TCRdb's table, derived via immunoSEQ multiplex PCR, lists solely in-frame clones and lacks some. Among hundreds of thousands of clones listed, roughly 95% were seen once. Terminally differentiated effector memory CD45RA+ cells were left out of the naive CD8 fraction, which was CD45RO-negative and positively selected for CCR7. The CDR3 length is 15 residues. CDR1 and CDR2 (germline): MDHEN, SYDVKM. Trimming removed 1 base from V and 4 bases from J, with 10 bases in between.

The sample was naive CD8+ T cells sorted from blood. This receptor was taken from a woman between 25 and 40 years old in good health. The chain joins TRBV28 to TRBJ1-4; D not resolved. The CDR3 region has the DNA TGTGCCAGCAGTTTATCACGGCAGATTAATGAAAAACTGTTTTTT. Translated: CASSLSRQINEKLFF.